These T cell receptor beta chains were read from a single sample in a study of cytomegalovirus exposure and HLA in healthy donors. The assay was immunoSEQ multiplex PCR, and TCRdb's table has in-frame clones only and misses some. The table includes under 200,000 clones, roughly 78% detected once. Sequenced material: PBMCs. These TCRs come from a woman aged 25 to 39 in good health and CMV-seropositive. Both conserved end residues are part of each CDR3. Fields, in order: D gene, clone size, V gene, J gene, CDR3 protein, CDR3 DNA. The D gene is left open where the match is weak. Clone size is given for some rows only: seen once, a few or many times, or a class if the clone is expanded.

.,.,TRBV4-3,TRBJ2-7,CASSHGYRGSEQYF,TGCGCCAGCAGCCACGGATATCGAGGGAGCGAGCAGTACTTC
TRBD1,once,TRBV7-8,TRBJ1-5,CASSPWDRGIPNQPQHF,TGTGCCAGCAGCCCTTGGGACAGGGGAATTCCCAATCAGCCCCAGCATTTT
TRBD1,.,TRBV20-1,TRBJ1-2,CSAQGEGGYTF,TGCAGTGCCCAGGGGGAAGGTGGCTACACCTTC
.,.,TRBV6-5,TRBJ2-1,CASSSLGQGLGNEQFF,TGTGCCAGCAGTTCCCTAGGGCAGGGGCTGGGGAATGAGCAGTTCTTC
TRBD1,.,TRBV15,TRBJ2-7,CATRRAGGAEQYF,TGTGCCACCAGGAGGGCAGGGGGCGCAGAGCAGTACTTC
.,.,TRBV29-1,TRBJ2-1,CSVWLYNEQFF,TGCAGCGTCTGGCTCTACAATGAGCAGTTCTTC
.,.,TRBV25-1,TRBJ2-7,CASSGRRGASYEQYF,TGTGCCAGCAGTGGCCGGCGGGGTGCTAGCTACGAGCAGTACTTC
TRBD1,.,TRBV19,TRBJ1-6,CASSTPAGRGNNSPLHF,TGTGCCAGTAGTACCCCCGCGGGCAGGGGGAATAATTCACCCCTCCACTTT
TRBD1,.,TRBV19,TRBJ1-2,CASMADRGNYGYTF,TGTGCCAGTATGGCAGACAGGGGGAACTATGGCTACACCTTC
.,.,TRBV7-8,TRBJ1-1,CASSLGTVSDTEAFF,TGTGCCAGCAGCTTAGGTACAGTCTCAGACACTGAAGCTTTCTTT
.,.,TRBV21-1,TRBJ2-3,CASSTGTSPTDTQYF,TGTGCCAGCAGCACAGGGACTAGCCCCACAGATACGCAGTATTTT
.,.,TRBV6-4,TRBJ2-1,CASSLVGDNEQFF,TGTGCCAGCAGCCTAGTCGGGGACAATGAGCAGTTCTTC
TRBD1,.,TRBV4-3,TRBJ1-2,CASSQDFRTGDSYGYTF,TGCGCCAGCAGCCAAGATTTTAGGACAGGGGATTCCTATGGCTACACCTTC
.,.,TRBV6-1,TRBJ1-2,CASSEAPSWYGYTF,TGTGCCAGCAGTGAAGCCCCTAGCTGGTATGGCTACACCTTC
.,.,TRBV4-1,TRBJ1-5,CASSQDGPGGLLVQPQHF,TGCGCCAGCAGCCAAGATGGTCCGGGGGGCCTCCTCGTACAGCCCCAGCATTTT
.,.,TRBV6-1,TRBJ1-5,CASSELSNQPQHF,TGTGCCAGCAGTGAATTAAGCAATCAGCCCCAGCATTTT
TRBD1,few,TRBV4-3,TRBJ1-2,CASSRDRGYDGYTF,TGCGCCAGCAGCCGGGACAGGGGATATGATGGCTACACCTTC
TRBD1,.,TRBV5-4,TRBJ1-2,CASSHGTGAGFNYGYTF,TGTGCCAGCAGCCATGGGACAGGGGCTGGTTTTAACTATGGCTACACCTTC
.,.,TRBV7-2,TRBJ1-4,CASSPTITNEKLFF,TGTGCCAGCAGCCCGACTATAACTAATGAAAAACTGTTTTTT
.,.,TRBV21-1,TRBJ2-4,CASSEGQTLAKNIQYF,TGTGCCAGCAGCGAGGGACAGACACTAGCCAAAAACATTCAGTACTTC
TRBD2,.,TRBV10-3,TRBJ2-1,CAISVWSGEIFEQFF,TGTGCCATCAGTGTTTGGAGCGGGGAAATCTTTGAGCAGTTCTTC
.,once,TRBV29-1,TRBJ2-1,CSVGAGPGNEQFF,TGCAGCGTTGGAGCGGGTCCAGGCAATGAGCAGTTCTTC
TRBD1,.,TRBV19,TRBJ2-5,CASRPRDRGQETQYF,TGTGCCAGTAGACCCCGGGACAGGGGTCAAGAGACCCAGTACTTC
.,.,TRBV5-1,TRBJ2-7,CASSLGIKGLDPYEQYF,TGCGCCAGCAGCTTGGGCATAAAGGGGTTGGACCCCTATGAGCAGTACTTC
TRBD2,.,TRBV11-2,TRBJ2-1,CASSLRGGLGYNEQFF,TGTGCCAGCAGCTTACGGGGGGGGCTGGGGTACAATGAGCAGTTCTTC
.,.,TRBV7-2,TRBJ1-1,CASSLVRGEAFF,TGTGCCAGCAGCCTAGTACGGGGGGAAGCTTTCTTT
.,few,TRBV11-3,TRBJ1-1,CASSLSGNTEAFF,TGTGCCAGCAGCTTAAGCGGGAACACTGAAGCTTTCTTT
.,.,TRBV29-1,TRBJ2-7,CSVRRQDLSYEQYF,TGCAGCGTCAGAAGACAGGATCTCTCCTACGAGCAGTACTTC
.,.,TRBV11-2,TRBJ2-7,CASSLQGADSYEQYF,TGTGCCAGCAGCTTACAGGGCGCGGACTCCTACGAGCAGTACTTC
.,.,TRBV5-1,TRBJ1-1,CASSSYGGRPNTEAFF,TGCGCCAGCAGCTCATACGGAGGACGGCCGAACACTGAAGCTTTCTTT
.,.,TRBV18,TRBJ2-2,CASSPAGSNTGELFF,TGTGCCAGCTCACCAGCGGGGTCGAACACCGGGGAGCTGTTTTTT
.,.,TRBV6-1,TRBJ2-1,CASSIPVILHNEQFF,TGTGCCAGCTCAATCCCGGTCATACTACACAATGAGCAGTTCTTC
TRBD2,.,TRBV5-1,TRBJ2-1,CASSLVAGGPNEQFF,TGCGCCAGCAGCTTGGTAGCGGGGGGGCCCAATGAGCAGTTCTTC
TRBD2,.,TRBV10-3,TRBJ2-3,CAISYSLAGGTDTQYF,TGTGCCATCAGCTACTCTCTAGCGGGGGGCACAGATACGCAGTATTTT
TRBD1,.,TRBV5-1,TRBJ1-2,CASSQTPGQGEVGYTF,TGCGCCAGCAGCCAAACTCCGGGACAGGGGGAGGTTGGCTACACCTTC
.,.,TRBV11-3,TRBJ2-7,CASSLAGTTYEQYF,TGTGCCAGCAGCTTAGCTGGGACAACCTACGAGCAGTACTTC
TRBD1,.,TRBV11-3,TRBJ2-1,CASSTRTGYNEQFF,TGTGCCAGCAGCACCCGGACAGGTTACAATGAGCAGTTCTTC
.,.,TRBV7-9,TRBJ2-5,CASSLVKPETQYF,TGTGCCAGCAGCTTGGTTAAGCCTGAGACCCAGTACTTC
.,.,TRBV6-6,TRBJ1-1,CASRAGLRNTEAFF,TGTGCCAGCAGAGCGGGACTCAGGAACACTGAAGCTTTCTTT
.,.,TRBV6-5,TRBJ2-7,CASSQAISYEQYF,TGTGCCAGCAGCCAGGCCATCTCCTACGAGCAGTACTTC
TRBD1,.,TRBV4-2,TRBJ2-4,CASSHAGTAENIQYF,TGTGCCAGCAGCCATGCAGGGACAGCTGAAAACATTCAGTACTTC
.,.,TRBV6-5,TRBJ2-2,CATRGPGELFF,TGTGCCACCAGGGGCCCCGGGGAGCTGTTTTTT